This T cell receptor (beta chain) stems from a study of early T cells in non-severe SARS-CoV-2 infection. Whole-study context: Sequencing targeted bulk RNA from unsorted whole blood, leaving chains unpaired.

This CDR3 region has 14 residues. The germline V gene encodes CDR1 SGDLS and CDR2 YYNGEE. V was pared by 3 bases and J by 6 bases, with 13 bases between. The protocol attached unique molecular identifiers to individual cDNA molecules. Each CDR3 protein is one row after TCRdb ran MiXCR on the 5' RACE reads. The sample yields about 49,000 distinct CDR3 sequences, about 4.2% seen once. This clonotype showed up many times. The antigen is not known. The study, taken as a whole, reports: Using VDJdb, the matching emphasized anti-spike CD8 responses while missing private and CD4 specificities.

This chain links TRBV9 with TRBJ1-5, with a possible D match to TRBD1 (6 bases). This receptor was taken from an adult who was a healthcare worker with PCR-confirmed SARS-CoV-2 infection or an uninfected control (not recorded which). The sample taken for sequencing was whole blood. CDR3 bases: TGTGCCAGCAGCGCGGGAGGGGGATCTCAGCCCCAGCATTTT. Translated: CASSAGGGSQPQHF.